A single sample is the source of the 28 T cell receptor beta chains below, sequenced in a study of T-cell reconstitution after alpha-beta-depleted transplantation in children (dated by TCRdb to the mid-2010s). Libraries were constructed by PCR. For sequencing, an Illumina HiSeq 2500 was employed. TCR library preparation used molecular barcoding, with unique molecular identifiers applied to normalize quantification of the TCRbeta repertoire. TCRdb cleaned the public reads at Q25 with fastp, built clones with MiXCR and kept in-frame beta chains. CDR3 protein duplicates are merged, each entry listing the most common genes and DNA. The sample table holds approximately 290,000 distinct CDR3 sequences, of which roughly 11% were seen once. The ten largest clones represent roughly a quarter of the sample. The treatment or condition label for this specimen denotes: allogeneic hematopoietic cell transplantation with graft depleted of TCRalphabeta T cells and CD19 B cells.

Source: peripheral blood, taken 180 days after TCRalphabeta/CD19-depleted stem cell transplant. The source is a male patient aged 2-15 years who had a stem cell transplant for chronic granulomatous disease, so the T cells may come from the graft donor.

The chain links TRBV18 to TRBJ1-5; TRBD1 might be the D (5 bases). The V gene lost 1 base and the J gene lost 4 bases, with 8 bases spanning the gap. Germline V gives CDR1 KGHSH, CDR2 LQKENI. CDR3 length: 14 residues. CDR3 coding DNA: TGTGCCAGCTCACCACAGGGGATTAATCAGCCCCAGCATTTT. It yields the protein CASSPQGINQPQHF.

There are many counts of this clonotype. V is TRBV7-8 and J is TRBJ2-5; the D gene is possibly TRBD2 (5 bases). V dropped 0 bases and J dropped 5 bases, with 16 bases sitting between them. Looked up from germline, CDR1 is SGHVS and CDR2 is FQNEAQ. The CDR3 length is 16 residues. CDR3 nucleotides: TGTGCCAGCAGCTTAGCGCGGGTAGCTCTCGGGGAGACCCAGTACTTC. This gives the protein CASSLARVALGETQYF.

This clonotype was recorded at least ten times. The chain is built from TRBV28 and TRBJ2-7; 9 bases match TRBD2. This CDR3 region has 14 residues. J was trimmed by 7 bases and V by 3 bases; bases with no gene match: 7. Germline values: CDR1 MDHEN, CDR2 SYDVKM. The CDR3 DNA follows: TGTGCCAGCAGTTTTCTAGCGGGACGGGATGAGCAGTACTTC. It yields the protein CASSFLAGRDEQYF. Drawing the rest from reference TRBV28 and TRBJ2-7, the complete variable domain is DVKVTQSSRYLVKRTGEKVFLECVQDMDHENMFWYRQDPGLGLRLIYFSYDVKMKEKGDIPEGYSVSREKKERFSLILESASTNQTSMYLCASSFLAGRDEQYFGPGTRLTVT.

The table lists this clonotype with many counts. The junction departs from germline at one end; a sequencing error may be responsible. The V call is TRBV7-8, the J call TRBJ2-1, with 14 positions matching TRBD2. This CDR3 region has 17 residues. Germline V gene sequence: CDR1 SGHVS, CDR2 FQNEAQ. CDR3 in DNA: TGTGCCAGCAGCTTAAGACTAGCGGGAGGGTCCTCCAATGAGCAGTTCTTC. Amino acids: CASSLRLAGGSSNEQFF. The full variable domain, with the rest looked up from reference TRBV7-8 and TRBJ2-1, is GAGVSQSPRYKVAKRGQDVALRCDPISGHVSLFWYQQALGQGPEFLTYFQNEAQLDKSGLPSDRFFAERPEGSVSTLKIQRTQQEDSAVYLCASSLRLAGGSSNEQFFGPGTRLTVL.

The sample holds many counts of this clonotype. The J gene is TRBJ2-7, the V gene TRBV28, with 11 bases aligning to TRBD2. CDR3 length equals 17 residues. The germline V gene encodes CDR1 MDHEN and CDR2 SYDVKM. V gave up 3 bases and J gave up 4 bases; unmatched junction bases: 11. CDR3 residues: CASSLVSLAGVLYEQYF. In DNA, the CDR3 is TGTGCCAGCAGTTTGGTGTCACTAGCGGGAGTCTTATACGAGCAGTACTTC.

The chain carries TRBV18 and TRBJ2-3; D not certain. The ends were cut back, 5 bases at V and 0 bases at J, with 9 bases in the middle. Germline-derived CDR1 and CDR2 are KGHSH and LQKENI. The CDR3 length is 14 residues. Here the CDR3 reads CASSAKPSTDTQYF. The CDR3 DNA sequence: TGTGCCAGCTCAGCCAAGCCCAGCACAGATACGCAGTATTTT.

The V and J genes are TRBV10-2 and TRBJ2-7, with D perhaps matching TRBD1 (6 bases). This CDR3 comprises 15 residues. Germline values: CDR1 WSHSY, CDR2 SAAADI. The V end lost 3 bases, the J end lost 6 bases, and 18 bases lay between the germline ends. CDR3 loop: CASSEPGQFFGEQYF. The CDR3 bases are TGCGCCAGCAGTGAACCGGGACAATTCTTTGGCGAGCAGTACTTC.

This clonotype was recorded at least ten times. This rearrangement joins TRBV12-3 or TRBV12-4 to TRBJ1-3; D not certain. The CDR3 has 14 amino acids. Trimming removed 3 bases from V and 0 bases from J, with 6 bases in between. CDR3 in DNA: TGTGCCAGCAGTTTGCACTTCTCTGGAAACACCATATATTTT. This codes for CASSLHFSGNTIYF.

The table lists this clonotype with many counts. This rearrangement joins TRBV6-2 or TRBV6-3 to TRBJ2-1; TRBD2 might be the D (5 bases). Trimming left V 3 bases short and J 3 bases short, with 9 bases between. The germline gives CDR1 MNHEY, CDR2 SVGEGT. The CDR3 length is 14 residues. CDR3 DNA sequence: TGTGCCAGCAGTTATTACGGGATCTACAATGAGCAGTTCTTC. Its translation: CASSYYGIYNEQFF.

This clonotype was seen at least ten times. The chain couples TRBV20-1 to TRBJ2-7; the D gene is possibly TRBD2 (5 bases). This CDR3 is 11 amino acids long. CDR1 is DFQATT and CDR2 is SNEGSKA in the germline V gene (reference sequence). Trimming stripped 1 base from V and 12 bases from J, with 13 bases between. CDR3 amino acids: CSARGGGGWYF. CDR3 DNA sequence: TGCAGTGCTAGAGGTGGTGGAGGATGGTACTTC.

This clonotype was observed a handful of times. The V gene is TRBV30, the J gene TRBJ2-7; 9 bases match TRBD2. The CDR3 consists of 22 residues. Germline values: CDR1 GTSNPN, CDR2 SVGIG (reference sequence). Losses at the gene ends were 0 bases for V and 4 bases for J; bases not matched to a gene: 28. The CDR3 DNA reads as TGTGCCTGGAGTGTGCGGGGGGGGCGCGTTCAAGCGGGGCCCACGAAGCTTTACGAGCAGTACTTC. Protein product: CAWSVRGGRVQAGPTKLYEQYF.

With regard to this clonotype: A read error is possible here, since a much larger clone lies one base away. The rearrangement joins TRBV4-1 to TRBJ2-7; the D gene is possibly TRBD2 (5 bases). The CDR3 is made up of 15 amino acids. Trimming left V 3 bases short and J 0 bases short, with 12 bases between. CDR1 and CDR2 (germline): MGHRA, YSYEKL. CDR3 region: CASSQTSAASYEQYF. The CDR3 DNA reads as TGCGCCAGCAGCCAGACATCAGCGGCCTCCTACGAGCAGTACTTC.

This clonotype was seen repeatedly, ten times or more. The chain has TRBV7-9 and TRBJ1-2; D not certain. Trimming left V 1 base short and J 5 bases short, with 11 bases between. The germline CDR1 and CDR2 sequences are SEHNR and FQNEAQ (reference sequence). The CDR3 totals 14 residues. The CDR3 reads CASSLGGLGYGYTF. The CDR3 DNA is TGTGCCAGCAGCTTAGGAGGGCTGGGATATGGCTACACCTTC.

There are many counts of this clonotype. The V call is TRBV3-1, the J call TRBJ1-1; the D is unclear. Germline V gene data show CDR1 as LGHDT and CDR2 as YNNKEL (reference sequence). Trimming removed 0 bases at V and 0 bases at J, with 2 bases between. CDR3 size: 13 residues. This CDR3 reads CASSQEVNTEAFF. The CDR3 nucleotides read TGTGCCAGCAGCCAAGAAGTGAACACTGAAGCTTTCTTT. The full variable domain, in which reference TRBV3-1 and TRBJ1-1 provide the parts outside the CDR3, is DTAVSQTPKYLVTQMGNDKSIKCEQNLGHDTMYWYKQDSKKFLKIMFSYNNKELIINETVPNRFSPKSPDKAHLNLHINSLELGDSAVYFCASSQEVNTEAFFGQGTRLTVV.

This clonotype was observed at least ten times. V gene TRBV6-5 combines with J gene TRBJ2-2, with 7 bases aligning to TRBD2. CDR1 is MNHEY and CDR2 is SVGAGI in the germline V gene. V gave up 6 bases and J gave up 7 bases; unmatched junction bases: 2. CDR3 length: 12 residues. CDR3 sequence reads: CASSREVGELFF. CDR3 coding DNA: TGTGCCAGCAGCCGGGAGGTCGGGGAGCTGTTTTTT.

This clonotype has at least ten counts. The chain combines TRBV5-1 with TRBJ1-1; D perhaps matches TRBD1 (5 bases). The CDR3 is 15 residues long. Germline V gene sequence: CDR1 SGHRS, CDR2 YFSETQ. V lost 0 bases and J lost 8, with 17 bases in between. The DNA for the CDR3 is TGCGCCAGCAGCTTGGTGGTAGGGGCAAAAGAAGAAGCTTTCTTT. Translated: CASSLVVGAKEEAFF.

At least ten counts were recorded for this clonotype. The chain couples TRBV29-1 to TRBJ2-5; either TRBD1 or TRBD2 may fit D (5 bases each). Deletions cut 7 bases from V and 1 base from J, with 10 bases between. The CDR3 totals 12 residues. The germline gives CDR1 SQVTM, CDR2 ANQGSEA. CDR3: CSGNGAQETQYF. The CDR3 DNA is TGCAGCGGGAACGGGGCCCAAGAGACCCAGTACTTC.

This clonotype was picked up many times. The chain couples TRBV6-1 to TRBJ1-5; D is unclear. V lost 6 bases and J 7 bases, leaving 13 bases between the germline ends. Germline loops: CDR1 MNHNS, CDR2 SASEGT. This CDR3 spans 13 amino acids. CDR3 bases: TGTGCCAGCAGCGAGACCATTTGGCAGCCCCAGCATTTT. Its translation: CASSETIWQPQHF.

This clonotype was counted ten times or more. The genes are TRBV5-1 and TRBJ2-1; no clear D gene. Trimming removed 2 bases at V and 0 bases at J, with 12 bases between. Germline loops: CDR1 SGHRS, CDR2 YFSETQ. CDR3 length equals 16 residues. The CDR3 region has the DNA TGCGCCAGCAGCTTTTGGGTGGATAGCTCCTACAATGAGCAGTTCTTC. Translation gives CASSFWVDSSYNEQFF.

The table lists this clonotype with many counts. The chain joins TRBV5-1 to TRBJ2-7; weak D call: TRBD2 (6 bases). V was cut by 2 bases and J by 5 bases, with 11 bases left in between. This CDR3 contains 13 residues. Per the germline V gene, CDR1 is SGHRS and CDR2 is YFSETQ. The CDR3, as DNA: TGCGCCAGCAGCTTTAGGTCGGGGGACGAGCAGTACTTC. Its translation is CASSFRSGDEQYF.

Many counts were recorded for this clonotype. The CDR3 bases are TGCGCCAGCAGCCAAGCCAGGGGCGACGCCTACGAGCAGTACTTC. Protein product: CASSQARGDAYEQYF. The J gene is TRBJ2-7, the V gene TRBV4-1; possibly TRBD1 for D (6 bases). Trimming removed 1 base at V and 2 bases at J, with 12 bases between. Germline values: CDR1 MGHRA, CDR2 YSYEKL. The CDR3 loop spans 15 amino acids.

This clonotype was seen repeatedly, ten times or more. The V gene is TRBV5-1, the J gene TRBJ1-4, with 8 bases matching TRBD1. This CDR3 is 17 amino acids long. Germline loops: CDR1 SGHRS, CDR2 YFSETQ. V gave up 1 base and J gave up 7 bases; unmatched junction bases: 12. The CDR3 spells CASSLRNQGAVGEKLFF. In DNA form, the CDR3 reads TGCGCCAGCAGCTTGCGAAACCAGGGGGCGGTTGGTGAAAAACTGTTTTTT.

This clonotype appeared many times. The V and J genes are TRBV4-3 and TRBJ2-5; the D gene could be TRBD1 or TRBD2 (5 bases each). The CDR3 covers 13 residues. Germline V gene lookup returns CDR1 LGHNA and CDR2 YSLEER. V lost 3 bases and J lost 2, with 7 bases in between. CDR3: CASSQWGQETQYF. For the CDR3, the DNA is TGCGCCAGCAGCCAGTGGGGGCAAGAGACCCAGTACTTC.

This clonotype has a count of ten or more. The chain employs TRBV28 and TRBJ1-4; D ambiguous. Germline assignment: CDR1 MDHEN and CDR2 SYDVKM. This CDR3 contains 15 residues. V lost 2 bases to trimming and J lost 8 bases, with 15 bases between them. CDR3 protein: CASSLRAPRGEKLFF. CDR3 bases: TGTGCCAGCAGTTTAAGGGCGCCCCGAGGGGAAAAACTGTTTTTT.

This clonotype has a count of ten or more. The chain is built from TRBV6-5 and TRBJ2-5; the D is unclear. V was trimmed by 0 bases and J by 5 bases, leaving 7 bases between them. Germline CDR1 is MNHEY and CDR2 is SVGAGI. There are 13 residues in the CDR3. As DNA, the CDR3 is TGTGCCAGCAGTTACTCGAACTGGGAGACCCAGTACTTC. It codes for CASSYSNWETQYF.

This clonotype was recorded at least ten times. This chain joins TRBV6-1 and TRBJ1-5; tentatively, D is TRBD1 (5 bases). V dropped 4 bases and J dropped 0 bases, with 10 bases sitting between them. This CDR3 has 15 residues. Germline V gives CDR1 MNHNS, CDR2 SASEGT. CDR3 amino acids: CASSGYRTSNQPQHF. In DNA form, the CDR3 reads TGTGCCAGCAGTGGTTACAGGACTAGCAATCAGCCCCAGCATTTT.

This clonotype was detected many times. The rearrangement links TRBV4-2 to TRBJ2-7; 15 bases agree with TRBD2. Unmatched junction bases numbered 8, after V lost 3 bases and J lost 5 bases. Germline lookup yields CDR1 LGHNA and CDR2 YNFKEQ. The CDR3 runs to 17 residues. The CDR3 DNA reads TGTGCCAGCAGCCAGGGACTAGCGGGAGGAAGGTATGACGAGCAGTACTTC. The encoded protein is CASSQGLAGGRYDEQYF.

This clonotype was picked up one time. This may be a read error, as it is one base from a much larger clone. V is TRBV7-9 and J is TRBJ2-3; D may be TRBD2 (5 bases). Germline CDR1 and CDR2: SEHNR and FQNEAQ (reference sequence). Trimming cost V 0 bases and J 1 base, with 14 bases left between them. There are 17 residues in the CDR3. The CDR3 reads CASSLASGIWGTDTQYF. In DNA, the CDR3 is TGTGCCAGCAGCTTAGCCTCCGGGATATGGGGCACAGATACGCAGTATTTT.